The 21 T cell receptor beta chains listed next were all sequenced from one sample in a study of identical twins. TCRdb redid the calling of the 5' RACE reads with MiXCR, one entry per CDR3 protein. Of fewer than 900,000 distinct CDR3 sequences listed, about 20% were seen once; the top ten hold around 13%. The same data also contributed to another study, on T cells expressing NK-cell markers.

The sequencing sample was made of PBMCs. These receptors all stem from a woman between 18 and 30 years old in good health.

Only a few counts were recorded for this clonotype. CDR3 DNA sequence: TGCAGTGCTAGAGGCCCTAAGGCCTACGAGCAGTACTTC. Residues: CSARGPKAYEQYF. This chain links TRBV20-1 with TRBJ2-7, with unresolved D. The CDR3 is made up of 13 amino acids. Germline V gene lookup returns CDR1 DFQATT and CDR2 SNEGSKA (reference sequence). Trimming pared 1 base from V and 2 bases from J, leaving 9 bases between.

In this sample, this clonotype turned up a few times. The V and J genes are TRBV2 and TRBJ2-6; D is unclear. The V end was cut by 9 bases, the J end by 0 bases, with 6 bases between. The CDR3 contains 13 residues. Germline V gene sequence: CDR1 SNHLY, CDR2 FYNNEI. The CDR3 region has the DNA TGTGCCAGTTTTTACTCTGGGGCCAACGTCCTGACTTTC. This encodes CASFYSGANVLTF. The variable domain in full, with the rest retrieved from reference TRBV2 and TRBJ2-6, is EPEVTQTPSHQVTQMGQEVILRCVPISNHLYFYWYRQILGQKVEFLVSFYNNEISEKSEIFDDQFSVERPDGSNFTLKIRSTKLEDSAMYFCASFYSGANVLTFGAGSRLTVL.

The J gene is TRBJ1-3, the V gene TRBV12-3 or TRBV12-4; 10 nucleotides match TRBD1. The CDR3 totals 15 residues. Unmatched junction bases numbered 10, after V lost 7 bases and J lost 7 bases. The CDR3 region has the DNA TGTGCCAGCACCTCGACAGGGGGCCTTGGGAACACCATATATTTT. It yields the protein CASTSTGGLGNTIYF.

This clonotype showed up just a few times. The chain couples TRBV20-1 to TRBJ2-7, with 10 nucleotides matching TRBD2. Germline CDR1 DFQATT, CDR2 SNEGSKA (reference sequence). The CDR3 spans 14 residues. Losses at the gene ends were 0 bases for V and 3 bases for J; bases not matched to a gene: 2. The CDR3 DNA follows: TGCAGTGCTAGAGAACTAGCGGGATACTACGAGCAGTACTTC. Residues: CSARELAGYYEQYF.

The chain combines TRBV12-5 with TRBJ1-5; TRBD1 matches 8 bases. The CDR3 consists of 17 residues. Germline V gives CDR1 LGHNT, CDR2 FRNRAP. With V trimmed by 5 bases and J by 0 bases, 9 bases remained unmatched. The CDR3 DNA sequence: TGTGCTAGTGGTATCGGACAGGGTGGAAATAGCAATCAGCCCCAGCATTTT. Translating it yields CASGIGQGGNSNQPQHF.

The genes are TRBV7-6 and TRBJ2-1; D is uncertain. The CDR3 is 13 residues long. Germline V gene data show CDR1 as SGHVS and CDR2 as FNYEAQ. With 6 bases removed from V and 8 bases from J, the gap between germline ends came to 14 bases. The CDR3 protein is CASSPPLEHEQFF. Written as DNA, the CDR3 is TGTGCCAGCAGTCCCCCATTAGAGCATGAGCAGTTCTTC.

This clonotype was picked up a small number of times. The chain couples TRBV20-1 to TRBJ2-3; no clear D gene. With 3 bases removed from V and 0 bases from J, the gap between germline ends came to 16 bases. The CDR3 loop spans 16 amino acids. The germline V gene has CDR1 DFQATT and CDR2 SNEGSKA (reference sequence). The CDR3 reads CSASPGVGLSTDTQYF. DNA for the CDR3: TGCAGTGCTAGCCCCGGTGTGGGTTTAAGCACAGATACGCAGTATTTT.

In its sample, this clonotype was seen a few times. This sequence joins TRBV4-3 and TRBJ2-3; TRBD2 might be the D (5 bases). The CDR3 runs 15 residues. The germline V and J ends were trimmed by 4 bases and 4 bases, with 15 bases remaining between them. Germline V gene sequence: CDR1 LGHNA, CDR2 YSLEER. DNA of the CDR3: TGCGCCAGCAGCCTAGAGCGGAGCCCCCCAGATACGCAGTATTTT. It specifies CASSLERSPPDTQYF.

This sequence joins TRBV20-1 and TRBJ2-3; 7 bases agree with TRBD2. The germline V gene encodes CDR1 DFQATT and CDR2 SNEGSKA (reference sequence). The CDR3 runs 15 residues. V shed 3 bases, J shed 3 bases, and the junction held 9 bases outside the gene matches. The CDR3 loop reads CSASAWGGGTDTQYF. CDR3 coding DNA: TGCAGTGCTAGTGCTTGGGGGGGAGGGACAGATACGCAGTATTTT.

In its sample, this clonotype was seen many times. The rearrangement joins TRBV10-3 to TRBJ1-6, with D uncertain. The V gene lost 4 bases and the J gene lost 5 bases, with 12 bases spanning the gap. CDR1 is ENHRY and CDR2 is SYGVKD in the germline V gene. The CDR3 totals 15 residues. This chain's CDR3 is CAISAGRIDNSPLHF. The CDR3 region has the DNA TGTGCCATCAGTGCAGGCCGGATCGATAATTCACCCCTCCACTTT.

This clonotype has just a few counts. This chain links TRBV7-9 with TRBJ2-7; TRBD1 matches at 8 bases. V lost 4 bases, J lost 4 bases, and 9 bases stayed unmatched. Germline lookup yields CDR1 SEHNR and CDR2 FQNEAQ (reference sequence). This CDR3 has 15 residues. CDR3 sequence: CASSSPGQVPYEQYF. As DNA, the CDR3 is TGTGCCAGCAGCTCTCCGGGACAGGTACCGTACGAGCAGTACTTC.

The chain combines TRBV11-2 with TRBJ2-1, with 8 positions matching TRBD2. V lost 5 bases and J lost 0; bases outside the gene matches: 21. Germline CDR1 is SGHAT and CDR2 is FQNNGV. The CDR3 loop spans 21 amino acids. The CDR3 DNA reads as TGTGCCAGCAGCAGACCTAGAACTCGTAGCGGGGCGCCTATCTCCTACAATGAGCAGTTCTTC. Residues: CASSRPRTRSGAPISYNEQFF.

The chain joins TRBV3-1 to TRBJ2-5, with D perhaps matching TRBD2 (5 bases). The CDR3 has 14 amino acids. Germline CDR1 reads LGHDT; CDR2 reads YNNKEL (reference sequence). V was cut by 1 base and J by 4 bases, with 10 bases left in between. DNA of the CDR3: TGTGCCAGCAGCCAAGGGCCGGGGAGAGAGACCCAGTACTTC. Translating it yields CASSQGPGRETQYF.

The V gene is TRBV6-1, the J gene TRBJ2-2; D perhaps matches TRBD2 (5 bases). The V gene's germline CDR1 is MNHNS and CDR2 SASEGT. V lost 6 bases to trimming and J lost 8 bases, with 16 bases between them. This CDR3 is 14 amino acids long. The CDR3 DNA follows: TGTGCCAGCAGGACCGTGGGGAGCAAGGGGGAGCTGTTTTTT. It is translated as CASRTVGSKGELFF.

This clonotype was found a few times. V usage is TRBV11-2 and J usage is TRBJ2-1; TRBD2 matches 9 bases. This CDR3 is built from 20 residues. Germline-derived CDR1 and CDR2 are SGHAT and FQNNGV. The V gene end was trimmed by 5 bases and the J gene end by 8 bases; junction bases not matched to a gene: 25. As DNA, the CDR3 is TGTGCCAGCAGCCCGCCCTCCGGCTTCGGTCCTAGCGGGGTTGGCCATGAGCAGTTCTTC. Protein product: CASSPPSGFGPSGVGHEQFF.

This chain links TRBV11-2 with TRBJ2-1; 8 bases fit TRBD2. The length of the CDR3 is 15 residues. Germline CDR1 SGHAT, CDR2 FQNNGV. J lost 9 bases, V lost 1 base, and 8 bases had no gene match. The CDR3 region is CASSLGSGGRGEQFF. The DNA of the CDR3 is TGTGCCAGCAGCTTAGGCAGCGGGGGCCGGGGTGAGCAGTTCTTC.

The V call is TRBV6-1, the J call TRBJ1-5; no reliable D call. The CDR3 loop spans 13 amino acids. Germline V gene data show CDR1 as MNHNS and CDR2 as SASEGT. The germline V and J ends were trimmed by 5 bases and 9 bases, with 14 bases remaining between them. In DNA, the CDR3 is TGTGCCAGCAGTCCCGTCCATGGGTGGCCCCAGCATTTT. Its translation is CASSPVHGWPQHF.

The chain combines TRBV5-1 with TRBJ2-7, with TRBD2 identical over 8 bases. CDR3 length equals 15 residues. CDR1 is SGHRS and CDR2 is YFSETQ in the germline V gene. After removal of 0 bases from V and 6 bases from J, the junction contained 8 bases not matched to a gene. The CDR3 DNA reads as TGCGCCAGCAGCTTGGAACGGAGCGGGAGTGGCGAGCAGTACTTC. Protein sequence: CASSLERSGSGEQYF.

In regard to this clonotype: Because it lacks the conserved phenylalanine or tryptophan at the end, this CDR3 is likely a read error. This chain connects TRBV20-1 to TRBJ2-3; 7 bases fit TRBD1. The CDR3 consists of 14 residues. Germline loops: CDR1 DFQATT, CDR2 SNEGSKA (reference sequence). The V and J ends lost 5 bases and 3 bases, in that order; junction bases with no gene match: 8. CDR3 loop: CSASPGQTTDTQYY. CDR3 DNA: TGCAGTGCTTCCCCGGGACAGACGACAGATACGCAGTATTAT.

This rearrangement joins TRBV5-1 to TRBJ2-2; 9 bases map to TRBD2. Germline assignment: CDR1 SGHRS and CDR2 YFSETQ. V shed 3 bases, J shed 4 bases, and the junction held 10 bases outside the gene matches. This CDR3 has 17 amino acids. The chain's CDR3 is CASSSYPGLASTGELFF. CDR3 in DNA: TGCGCCAGCAGCTCTTACCCGGGACTAGCTTCCACCGGGGAGCTGTTTTTT. The complete variable domain, with remaining parts taken from reference TRBV5-1 and TRBJ2-2, reads KAGVTQTPRYLIKTRGQQVTLSCSPISGHRSVSWYQQTPGQGLQFLFEYFSETQRNKGNFPGRFSGRQFSNSRSEMNVSTLELGDSALYLCASSSYPGLASTGELFFGEGSRLTVL.

This clonotype was detected only a few times. The J gene is TRBJ1-4, the V gene TRBV20-1; the D is unclear. There are 14 residues in the CDR3. Per germline, CDR1 DFQATT and CDR2 SNEGSKA (reference sequence). V lost 1 base and J lost 8, with 14 bases in between. The CDR3 sequence: CSARVIRVGEKLFF. DNA of the CDR3: TGCAGTGCTAGAGTTATAAGGGTTGGAGAAAAACTGTTTTTT.